This T cell receptor (beta chain) emerged from a study of OX40 agonist ivuxolimab in advanced cancers. Study findings and constraints: At doses 0.1 to 3.0 mg/kg, CD4+ and CD8+ clones expanded.

As to this clone: The target antigen is unknown.

The CDR3 spans 15 residues. Germline V gene sequence: CDR1 SEHNR, CDR2 FQNEAQ (reference sequence). V shed 5 bases and J shed 8 bases, with 19 bases lying between them. The data were produced by immunoSEQ multiplex PCR, yet TCRdb's version contains in-frame clones alone and is incomplete. The sample has some 15,000 clones, approximately 86% seen once. The clonotype originates from an adult with an advanced solid tumor such as melanoma, head and neck, liver or kidney cancer. Specimen: CD4+ or CD8+ T cells sorted from blood, collected in a trial of the OX40 agonist ivuxolimab. The chain uses TRBV7-9 and TRBJ2-1; D might be TRBD1 (8 bases). This CDR3 is CASSPGQGGYDEQFF. For the CDR3, the DNA is TGTGCCAGCAGCCCAGGACAGGGAGGGTACGATGAGCAGTTCTTC.